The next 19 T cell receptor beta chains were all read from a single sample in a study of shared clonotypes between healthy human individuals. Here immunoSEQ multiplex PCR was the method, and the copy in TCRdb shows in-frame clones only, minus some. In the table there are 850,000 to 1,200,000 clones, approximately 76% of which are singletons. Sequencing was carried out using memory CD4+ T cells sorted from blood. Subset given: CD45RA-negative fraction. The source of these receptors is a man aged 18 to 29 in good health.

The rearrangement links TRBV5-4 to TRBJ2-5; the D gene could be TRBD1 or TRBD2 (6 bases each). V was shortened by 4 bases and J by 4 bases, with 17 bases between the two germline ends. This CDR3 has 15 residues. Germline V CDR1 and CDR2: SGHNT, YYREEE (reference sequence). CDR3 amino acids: CASSPGGGLGETQYF. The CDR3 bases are TGTGCCAGCAGCCCCGGGGGCGGGTTGGGAGAGACCCAGTACTTC.

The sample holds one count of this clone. Here the CDR3 reads CASRPQGRDSPLHF. The CDR3 DNA follows: TGTGCCAGCAGACCCCAGGGAAGGGATTCACCCCTCCACTTT. The chain recombines TRBV2 with TRBJ1-6; maybe TRBD1 (5 bases). The V and J ends lost 6 bases and 8 bases respectively, with 14 bases between them. The CDR3 has 14 residues. CDR1 and CDR2 (germline): SNHLY, FYNNEI.

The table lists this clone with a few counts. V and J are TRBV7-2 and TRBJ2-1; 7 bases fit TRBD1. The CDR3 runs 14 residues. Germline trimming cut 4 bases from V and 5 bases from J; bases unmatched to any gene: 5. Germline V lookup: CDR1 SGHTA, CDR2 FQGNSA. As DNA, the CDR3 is TGTGCCAGCAGCTCACCGGGACAGCACAATGAGCAGTTCTTC. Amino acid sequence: CASSSPGQHNEQFF. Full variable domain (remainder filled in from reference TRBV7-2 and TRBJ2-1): GAGVSQSPSNKVTEKGKDVELRCDPISGHTALYWYRQSLGQGLEFLIYFQGNSAPDKSGLPSDRFSAERTGGSVSTLTIQRTQQEDSAVYLCASSSPGQHNEQFFGPGTRLTVL.

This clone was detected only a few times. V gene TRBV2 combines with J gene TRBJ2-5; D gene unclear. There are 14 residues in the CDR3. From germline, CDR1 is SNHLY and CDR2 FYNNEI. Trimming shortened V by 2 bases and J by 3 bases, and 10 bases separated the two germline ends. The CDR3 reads CASSERKSKETQYF. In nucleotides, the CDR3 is TGTGCCAGCAGTGAACGTAAAAGCAAAGAGACCCAGTACTTC. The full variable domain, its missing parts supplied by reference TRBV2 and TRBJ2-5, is EPEVTQTPSHQVTQMGQEVILRCVPISNHLYFYWYRQILGQKVEFLVSFYNNEISEKSEIFDDQFSVERPDGSNFTLKIRSTKLEDSAMYFCASSERKSKETQYFGPGTRLLVL.

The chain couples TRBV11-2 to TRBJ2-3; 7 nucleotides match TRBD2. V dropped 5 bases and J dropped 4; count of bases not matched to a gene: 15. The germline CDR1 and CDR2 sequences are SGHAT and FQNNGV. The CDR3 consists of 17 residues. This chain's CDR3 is CASSITGSGKFPDTQYF. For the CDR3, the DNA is TGTGCCAGCAGCATCACGGGGAGCGGGAAGTTCCCAGATACGCAGTATTTT.

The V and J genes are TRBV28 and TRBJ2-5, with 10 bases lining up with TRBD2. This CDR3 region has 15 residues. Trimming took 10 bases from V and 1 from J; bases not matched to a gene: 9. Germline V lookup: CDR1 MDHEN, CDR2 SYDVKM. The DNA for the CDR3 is TGTGCCACCGCCGCTAGCGGGGGTCCCCAAGAGACCCAGTACTTC. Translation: CATAASGGPQETQYF.

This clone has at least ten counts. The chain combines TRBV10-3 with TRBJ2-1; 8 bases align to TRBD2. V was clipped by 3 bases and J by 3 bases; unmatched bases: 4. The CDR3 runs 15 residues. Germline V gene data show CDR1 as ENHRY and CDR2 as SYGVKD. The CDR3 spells CAISDTSGIYNEQFF. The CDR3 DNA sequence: TGTGCCATCAGTGATACTAGCGGAATCTACAATGAGCAGTTCTTC.

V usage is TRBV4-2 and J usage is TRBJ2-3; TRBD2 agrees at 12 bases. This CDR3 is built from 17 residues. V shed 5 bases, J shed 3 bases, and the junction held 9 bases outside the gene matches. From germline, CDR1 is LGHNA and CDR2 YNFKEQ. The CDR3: CASSAGHLAGGTDTQYF. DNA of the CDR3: TGTGCCAGCAGCGCCGGCCATCTAGCGGGGGGGACAGATACGCAGTATTTT.

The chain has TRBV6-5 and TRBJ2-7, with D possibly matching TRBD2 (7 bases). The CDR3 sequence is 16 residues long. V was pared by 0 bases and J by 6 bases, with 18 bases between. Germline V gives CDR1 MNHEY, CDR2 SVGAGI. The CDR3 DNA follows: TGTGCCAGCAGTTACTCTATAACTAGGGGGGGTCGCGAGCAGTACTTC. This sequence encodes CASSYSITRGGREQYF.

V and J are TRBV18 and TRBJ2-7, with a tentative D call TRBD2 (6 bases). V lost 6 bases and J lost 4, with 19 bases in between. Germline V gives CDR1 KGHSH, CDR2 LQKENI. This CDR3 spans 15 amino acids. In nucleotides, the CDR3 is TGTGCCAGCTCTTCCTCCGGGACTGGGCTGTACGAGCAGTACTTC. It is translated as CASSSSGTGLYEQYF.

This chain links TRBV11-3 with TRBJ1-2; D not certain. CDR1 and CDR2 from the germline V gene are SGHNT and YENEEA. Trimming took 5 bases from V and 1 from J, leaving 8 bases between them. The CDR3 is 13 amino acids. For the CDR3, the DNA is TGTGCCAGCAGCGCGGACCTTAACTATGGCTACACCTTC. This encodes CASSADLNYGYTF.

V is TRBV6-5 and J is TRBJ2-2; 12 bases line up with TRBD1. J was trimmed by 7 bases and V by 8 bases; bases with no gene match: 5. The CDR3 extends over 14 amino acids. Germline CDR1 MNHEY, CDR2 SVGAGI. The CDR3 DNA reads TGTGCCAGCCGGGACAGGGGGCGCGTCGGGGAGCTGTTTTTT. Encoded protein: CASRDRGRVGELFF.

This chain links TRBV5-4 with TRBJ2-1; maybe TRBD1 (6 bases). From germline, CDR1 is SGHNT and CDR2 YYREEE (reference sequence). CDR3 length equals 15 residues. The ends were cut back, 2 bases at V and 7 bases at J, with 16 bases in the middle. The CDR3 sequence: CASSFPSGQLNEQFF. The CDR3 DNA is TGTGCCAGCAGCTTTCCCTCCGGACAGCTAAATGAGCAGTTCTTC.

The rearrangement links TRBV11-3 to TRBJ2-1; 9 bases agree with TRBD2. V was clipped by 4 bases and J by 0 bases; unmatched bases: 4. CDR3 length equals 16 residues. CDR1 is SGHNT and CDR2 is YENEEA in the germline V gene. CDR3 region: CASSSSGASSYNEQFF. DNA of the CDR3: TGTGCCAGCAGCTCTAGCGGGGCGAGCTCCTACAATGAGCAGTTCTTC.

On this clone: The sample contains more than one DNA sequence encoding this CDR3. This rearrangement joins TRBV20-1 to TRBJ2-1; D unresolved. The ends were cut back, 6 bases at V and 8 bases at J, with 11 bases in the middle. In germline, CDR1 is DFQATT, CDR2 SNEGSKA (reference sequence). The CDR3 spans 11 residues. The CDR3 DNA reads TGCAGTGCCACCCGCGGCGATGAGCAGTTCTTC. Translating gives CSATRGDEQFF.

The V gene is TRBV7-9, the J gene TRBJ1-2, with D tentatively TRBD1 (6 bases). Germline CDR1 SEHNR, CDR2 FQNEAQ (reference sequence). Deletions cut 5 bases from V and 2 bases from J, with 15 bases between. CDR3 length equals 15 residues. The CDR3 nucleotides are TGTGCCAGCAGCCTAAACAGGGATTCCAACTATGGCTACACCTTC. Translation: CASSLNRDSNYGYTF.

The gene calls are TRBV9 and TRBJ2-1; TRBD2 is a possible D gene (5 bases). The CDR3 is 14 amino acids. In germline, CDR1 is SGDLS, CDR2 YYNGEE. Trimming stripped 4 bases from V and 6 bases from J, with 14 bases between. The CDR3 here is CASSLRSRGNEQFF. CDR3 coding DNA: TGTGCCAGCAGCCTCCGGAGCCGGGGCAATGAGCAGTTCTTC.

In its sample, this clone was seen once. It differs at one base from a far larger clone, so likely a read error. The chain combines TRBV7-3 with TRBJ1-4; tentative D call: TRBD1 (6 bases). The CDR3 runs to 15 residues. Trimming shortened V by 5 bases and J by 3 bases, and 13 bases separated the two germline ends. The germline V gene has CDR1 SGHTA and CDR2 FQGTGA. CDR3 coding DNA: TGTGCCAGCAGCCCTCAGACAGGTCCTAATGAAAAACTGTTTTTT. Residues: CASSPQTGPNEKLFF.

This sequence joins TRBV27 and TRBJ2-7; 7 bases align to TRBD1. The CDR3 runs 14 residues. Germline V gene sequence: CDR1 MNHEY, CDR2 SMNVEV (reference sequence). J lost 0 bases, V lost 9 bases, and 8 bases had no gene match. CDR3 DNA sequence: TGTGCCAGTGGGACCGGGACAGACTCCTACGAGCAGTACTTC. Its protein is CASGTGTDSYEQYF.